The 19 T cell receptor beta chains below all came from one sample that was sequenced in a study of CD8+ T cells in alopecia areata. Pooled cells of cutaneous lymph node origin were sorted on CD4, CD8alpha, NKG2D, NKG2ACE and other markers. cDNA reverse transcribed from extracted RNA served as the sequencing template. Libraries were prepared by immunoSEQ multiplex PCR; TCRdb keeps only in-frame clonotypes and omits some of them. This repertoire lists over 250,000 clones without singletons; 1.2% sits in the top ten. Sequencing input: CD4+ T cells sorted from a lymph node. Every receptor here comes from a C3H/HeJ mouse with alopecia areata. The mouse line has the MHC haplotype H2-k.

This clone was seen a handful of times. Gene names are the mouse ones. The CDR3 end falls 4 residues outside the read, so it is completed with the germline J gene. The chain is built from TRBV5 and TRBJ1-2; 8 bases are a match to TRBD1. The V gene's germline CDR1 is LGHNA and CDR2 YNLKQL (reference sequence). J gave up 0 bases and V 4 bases, and 7 bases lay outside the gene matches. The length of the CDR3 is 16 residues. The chain's CDR3 is CASSRTPTGANSDYTF. CDR3 bases read: TGTGCCAGCAGCCGAACCCCGACAGGGGCAAACTCC.

This clone turned up a few times. Gene names denote mouse genes. The read falls 4 residues short of the CDR3 end, and the missing part is taken from the germline J gene. The same CDR3 also results from other DNA sequences found in this sample. This rearrangement joins TRBV13-2 to TRBJ2-1; D is undetermined. CDR3 length: 15 amino acids. The V end lost 0 bases, the J end lost 0 bases, and 7 bases lay between the germline ends. Germline lookup yields CDR1 NNHNN and CDR2 SYGAGS (reference sequence). CDR3 bases read: TGTGCCAGCGGTGATGCTGGCAATAACTATGCT. It translates to CASGDAGNNYA. The full-length CDR3 reads as CASGDAGNNYAEQFF.

This clone came up a few times. The listed genes are named as in mouse. The read gets to within 4 residues of the CDR3 end, and the germline J gene fills in the rest. J is TRBJ2-3 and V is TRBV17; D is unresolved. The CDR3 is 14 residues long. Trimming left V 3 bases short and J 1 base short, with 8 bases between. Germline-derived CDR1 and CDR2 are MNHDT and YYDKIL. CDR3 residues: CASSRMGGAETLYF. The part of the CDR3 DNA that was read is TGTGCTAGCAGTAGGATGGGTGGTGCAGAA.

This clone was found a few times. The listed genes are named as in mouse. The observed sequence ends 4 residues before the CDR3 terminus, with the missing tail filled in from the germline J gene. Additional DNA sequences in this sample encode the identical CDR3. The V call is TRBV13-1, the J call TRBJ2-5; 10 bases are shared with TRBD2. Germline V CDR1 and CDR2: NSHNY, SYGAGN. J was trimmed by 3 bases and V by 3 bases; bases with no gene match: 4. The CDR3 totals 15 residues. This chain's CDR3 is CASSGGLGAQDTQYF. The part of the CDR3 DNA that was read is TGTGCCAGCAGTGGTGGACTGGGGGCTCAAGAC.

A note on this clone: The gene symbols are mouse symbols. The CDR3 end falls 4 residues outside the read, so it is completed with the germline J gene. This sequence joins TRBV5 and TRBJ2-1, with TRBD2 matching over 12 bases. The CDR3 has 15 amino acids. The germline V gene encodes CDR1 LGHNA and CDR2 YNLKQL (reference sequence). CDR3 DNA (partial): TGTGCCAGCAGCCTTCGGACTGGGGGGGAGGCT. This codes for CASSLRTGGEA. The full CDR3 protein is CASSLRTGGEAEQFF.

There are a few counts of this clone. Any gene name here is a mouse gene name. The read ends 4 residues shy of where the CDR3 ends; the end is completed using the germline J gene. The chain has TRBV4 and TRBJ2-2, with D hard to call. The CDR3 has 12 residues. V was clipped by 4 bases and J by 5 bases, with 5 bases between them. Germline loops: CDR1 LGHDT, CDR2 YNNKQL (reference sequence). The chain's CDR3 is CASSFQTGQLYF. CDR3 DNA (partial): TGTGCCAGCAGCTTCCAAACCGGG.

Remarks on this clone: Gene names are the mouse ones. The missing CDR3 end, 4 residues past where the read stops, is filled in from the germline J gene. J is TRBJ2-5 and V is TRBV13-1; D is perhaps TRBD1 (5 bases). This CDR3 has 13 amino acids. Germline CDR1 NSHNY, CDR2 SYGAGN. This CDR3 is CASKTRGEDTQYF. The sequenced CDR3 bases are TGTGCCAGCAAAACTAGGGGAGAGGAC.

This clone appeared a few times. Gene names are the mouse ones. Coverage ceases 4 residues before the CDR3 finishes, and the germline J gene fills in the end. Other DNA sequences in the same sample also yield this CDR3. The chain joins TRBV13-3 to TRBJ2-1; TRBD2 matches 9 bases. Germline V lookup: CDR1 NNHDY, CDR2 SYVADS. The length of the CDR3 is 15 residues. J gave up 3 bases and V 0 bases, and 1 base lay outside the gene matches. Partial CDR3 DNA: TGTGCCAGCAGTGATGCCTGGGGGGGCTATGCT. It yields the protein CASSDAWGGYA. The whole CDR3 region reads CASSDAWGGYAEQFF.

In this sample, this clone turned up a few times. All gene names here are mouse names. The read ends 4 residues before the CDR3 terminus; that terminus is restored from the germline J gene. The chain joins TRBV1 to TRBJ1-1; weak D call: TRBD1 (5 bases). Germline V gene data show CDR1 as NSQYPW and CDR2 as LRSPGD (reference sequence). The CDR3 sequence is 16 residues long. V lost 0 bases to trimming and J lost 4 bases, with 15 bases between them. The CDR3 spells CTCSADGGGYGTEVFF. The sequenced CDR3 bases are TGCACCTGCAGTGCAGATGGGGGAGGGTACGGCACA.

With respect to this clone: Gene labels here are mouse ones. The read finishes 4 residues shy of the CDR3 end, and the germline J gene is used to complete it. The J gene is TRBJ2-7, the V gene TRBV19, with 8 bases matching TRBD2. CDR1 is FNHDT and CDR2 is SITEND in the germline V gene (reference sequence). CDR3 length equals 15 residues. V lost 4 bases, J lost 0 bases, and 6 bases stayed unmatched. The covered CDR3 bases are TGTGCCAGCAGTCAGGGACTGGTGAGCTCCTAT. Residues: CASSQGLVSSY. The entire CDR3 reads CASSQGLVSSYEQYF.

Comments on this clone: Germline and genes here are mouse. The CDR3 end is not reached by the read, which stops 4 residues before it; the germline J gene fills it in. The chain is built from TRBV13-1 and TRBJ1-1; 7 bases map to TRBD1. This CDR3 is built from 15 residues. Germline V CDR1 and CDR2: NSHNY, SYGAGN. The CDR3 loop reads CASSEAGGGGGEVFF. The covered CDR3 bases are TGTGCCAGCAGTGAAGCAGGGGGGGGCGGAGGA.

Of note for this clone: The gene names here belong to mouse. The DNA ends 4 residues before the CDR3 does, and the rest of the CDR3 is filled in from the germline J gene. Other DNA sequences of this sample code for an identical CDR3. The V and J genes are TRBV19 and TRBJ2-7; D gene ambiguous. The CDR3 totals 12 residues. Germline CDR1 FNHDT, CDR2 SITEND (reference sequence). The V end lost 4 bases, the J end lost 3 bases, and 8 bases lay between the germline ends. The CDR3 region is CASSLQNYEQYF. The DNA read from the CDR3 is TGTGCCAGCAGTCTACAAAACTAT.

A few counts support this clone. Genes here carry mouse names. The DNA ends 4 residues before the CDR3 does, and the rest of the CDR3 is filled in from the germline J gene. This CDR3 is also generated by other DNA sequences in the sample. V and J are TRBV19 and TRBJ2-7, with 11 positions matching TRBD1. Losses at the gene ends were 2 bases for V and 3 bases for J; bases not matched to a gene: 1. Germline CDR1 is FNHDT and CDR2 is SITEND (reference sequence). The CDR3 contains 14 residues. CDR3 bases read: TGTGCCAGCAGTATGGGGACAGGGGGCTAT. This codes for CASSMGTGGY. The whole CDR3 protein is CASSMGTGGYEQYF. The entire variable domain, with the rest obtained from reference TRBV19 and TRBJ2-7, is as follows: GGIITQTPKFLIGQEGQKLTLKCQQNFNHDTMYWYRQDSGKGLRLIYYSITENDLQKGDLSEGYDASREKKSSFSLTVTSAQKNEMAVFLCASSMGTGGYEQYFGPGTRLTVL.

In the case of this clone: These gene names are mouse names. The read terminates 4 residues ahead of where the CDR3 ends, so the germline J gene completes it. This chain joins TRBV31 and TRBJ2-1; 11 bases are shared with TRBD2. The germline V gene has CDR1 GKSSPN and CDR2 SITVG. V lost 1 base, J lost 6 bases, and 8 bases stayed unmatched. The CDR3 spans 16 residues. CDR3 sequence: CAWSPNWGGAAAEQFF. The sequenced CDR3 bases are TGTGCCTGGAGTCCAAACTGGGGGGGCGCGGCTGCT.

This clone appeared a few times. The gene symbols are mouse symbols. The CDR3 reads CASRAGTGAYAEQFF. The sequenced part of the CDR3 DNA is TGTGCCAGCAGGGCTGGGACTGGGGCCTATGCT. The chain has TRBV13-1 and TRBJ2-1; 10 positions agree with TRBD2. Coverage ceases 4 residues before the CDR3 finishes, and the germline J gene fills in the end. Germline V CDR1 and CDR2: NSHNY, SYGAGN. The length of the CDR3 is 15 residues. V dropped 5 bases and J dropped 3; count of bases not matched to a gene: 5.

Details on this clone: Gene labels here are mouse ones. The read ends 4 residues shy of where the CDR3 ends; the end is completed using the germline J gene. V gene TRBV14 combines with J gene TRBJ2-1; 8 nucleotides line up with TRBD2. The CDR3 runs to 14 residues. Germline V lookup: CDR1 SGHDT, CDR2 FRDEAV. V was clipped by 4 bases and J by 3 bases; unmatched bases: 3. The CDR3: CASSPGGPYAEQFF. CDR3 bases read: TGTGCCAGCAGTCCTGGGGGGCCCTATGCT.

Regarding this clone: Gene and germline names: mouse. The read ends 4 residues early relative to the CDR3; the germline J gene fills the gap. The chain is built from TRBV17 and TRBJ2-7, with D perhaps TRBD1 (6 bases). The germline gives CDR1 MNHDT, CDR2 YYDKIL. The CDR3 is 12 amino acids. CDR3 region: CASSRQGNEQYF. Partial CDR3 DNA: TGTGCTAGCAGTAGACAGGGGAAT.

Worth noting for this clone: The germline and genes are mouse ones. The missing CDR3 end, 3 residues past where the read stops, is filled in from the germline J gene. This chain connects TRBV13-1 to TRBJ1-6; D not certain. TRBJ1-6 is annotated as an ORF whose role is uncertain. In germline, CDR1 is NSHNY, CDR2 SYGAGN. Trimming shortened V by 2 bases and J by 8 bases, and 5 bases separated the two germline ends. The length of the CDR3 is 12 residues. The CDR3 is CASSERDSPLYF. CDR3 DNA (partial): TGTGCCAGCAGTGAAAGGGATTCGCCC.

Note on this clone: The listed genes are named as in mouse. The read finishes 4 residues shy of the CDR3 end, and the germline J gene is used to complete it. This chain links TRBV5 with TRBJ2-3; 8 bases match TRBD1. Germline CDR1 LGHNA, CDR2 YNLKQL (reference sequence). Trimming cost V 3 bases and J 0 bases; bases outside gene matches: 8. The CDR3 has 17 residues. Incomplete CDR3 DNA: TGTGCCAGCAGCCACCCTCCGGGACAGGCGAGTGCAGAA. Amino acid sequence: CASSHPPGQASAE. The complete CDR3 reads CASSHPPGQASAETLYF.